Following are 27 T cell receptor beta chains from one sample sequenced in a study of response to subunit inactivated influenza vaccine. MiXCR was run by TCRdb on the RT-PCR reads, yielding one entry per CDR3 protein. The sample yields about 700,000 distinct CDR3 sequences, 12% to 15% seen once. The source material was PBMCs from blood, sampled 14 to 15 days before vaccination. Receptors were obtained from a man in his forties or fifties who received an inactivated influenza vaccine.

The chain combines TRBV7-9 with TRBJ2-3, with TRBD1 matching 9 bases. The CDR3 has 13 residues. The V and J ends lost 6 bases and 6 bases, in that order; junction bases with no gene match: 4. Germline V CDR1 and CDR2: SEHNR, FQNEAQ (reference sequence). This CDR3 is CASSHRGPDTQYF. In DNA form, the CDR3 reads TGTGCCAGCAGTCACAGGGGGCCGGATACGCAGTATTTT. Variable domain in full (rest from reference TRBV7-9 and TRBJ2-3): DTGVSQNPRHKITKRGQNVTFRCDPISEHNRLYWYRQTLGQGPEFLTYFQNEAQLEKSRLLSDRFSAERPKGSFSTLEIQRTEQGDSAMYLCASSHRGPDTQYFGPGTRLTVL.

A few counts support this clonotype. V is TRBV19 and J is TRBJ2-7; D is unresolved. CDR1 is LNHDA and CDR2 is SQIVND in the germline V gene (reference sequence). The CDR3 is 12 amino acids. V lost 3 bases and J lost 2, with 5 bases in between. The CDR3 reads CASSMSAYEQYF. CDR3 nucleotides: TGTGCCAGTAGTATGAGCGCCTACGAGCAGTACTTC.

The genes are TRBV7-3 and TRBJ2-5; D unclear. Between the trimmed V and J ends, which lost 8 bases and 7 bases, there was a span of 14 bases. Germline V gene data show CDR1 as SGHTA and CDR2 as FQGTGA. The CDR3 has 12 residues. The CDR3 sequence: CASGRGSGTQYF. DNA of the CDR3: TGTGCCAGCGGTAGAGGATCGGGGACCCAGTACTTC.

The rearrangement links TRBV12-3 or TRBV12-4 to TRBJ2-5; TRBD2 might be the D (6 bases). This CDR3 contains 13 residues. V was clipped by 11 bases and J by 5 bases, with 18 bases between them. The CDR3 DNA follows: TGTGCCTCCCAACCCGGAGGGCATGAGACCCAGTACTTC. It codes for CASQPGGHETQYF.

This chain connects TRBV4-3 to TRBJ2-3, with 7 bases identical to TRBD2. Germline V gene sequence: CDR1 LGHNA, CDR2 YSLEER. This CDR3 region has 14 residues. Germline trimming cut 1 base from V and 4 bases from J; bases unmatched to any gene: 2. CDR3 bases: TGCGCCAGCAGCCAAGCCGGGGGGTCAGATACGCAGTATTTT. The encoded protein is CASSQAGGSDTQYF.

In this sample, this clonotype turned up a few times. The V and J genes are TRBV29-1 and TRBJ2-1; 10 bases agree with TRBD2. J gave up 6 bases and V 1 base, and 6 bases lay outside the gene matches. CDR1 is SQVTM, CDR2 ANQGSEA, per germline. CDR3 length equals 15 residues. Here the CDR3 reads CSVEVRASGGNEQFF. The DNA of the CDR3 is TGCAGCGTTGAAGTAAGGGCTAGCGGGGGCAATGAGCAGTTCTTC.

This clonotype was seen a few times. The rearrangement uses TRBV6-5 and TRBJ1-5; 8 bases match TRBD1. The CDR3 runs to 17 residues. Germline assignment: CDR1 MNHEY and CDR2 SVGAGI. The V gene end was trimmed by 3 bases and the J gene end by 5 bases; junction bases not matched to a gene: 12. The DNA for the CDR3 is TGTGCCAGCAGTTATTCCTTTGGACAGGGAAGGGATCAGCCCCAGCATTTT. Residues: CASSYSFGQGRDQPQHF.

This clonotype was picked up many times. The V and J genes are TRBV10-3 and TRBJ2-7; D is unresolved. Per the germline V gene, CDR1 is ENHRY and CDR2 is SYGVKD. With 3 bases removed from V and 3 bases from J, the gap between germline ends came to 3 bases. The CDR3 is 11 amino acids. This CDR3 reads CAISDNYEQYF. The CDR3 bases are TGTGCCATCAGTGACAACTACGAGCAGTACTTC.

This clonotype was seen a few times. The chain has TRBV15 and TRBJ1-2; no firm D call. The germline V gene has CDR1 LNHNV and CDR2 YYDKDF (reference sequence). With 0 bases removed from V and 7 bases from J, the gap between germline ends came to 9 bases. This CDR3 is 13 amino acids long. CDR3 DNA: TGTGCCACCAGCAGAGATTCTGTGGCTGGCTACACCTTC. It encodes CATSRDSVAGYTF.

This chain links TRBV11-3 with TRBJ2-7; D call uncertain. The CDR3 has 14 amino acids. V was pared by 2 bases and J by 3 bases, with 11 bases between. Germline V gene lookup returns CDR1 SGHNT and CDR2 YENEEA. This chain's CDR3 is CASSLKPGDYEQYF. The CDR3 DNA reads TGTGCCAGCAGCTTAAAGCCCGGAGACTACGAGCAGTACTTC. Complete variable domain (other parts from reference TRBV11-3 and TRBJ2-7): EAGVVQSPRYKIIEKKQPVAFWCNPISGHNTLYWYLQNLGQGPELLIRYENEEAVDDSQLPKDRFSAERLKGVDSTLKIQPAELGDSAVYLCASSLKPGDYEQYFGPGTRLTVT.

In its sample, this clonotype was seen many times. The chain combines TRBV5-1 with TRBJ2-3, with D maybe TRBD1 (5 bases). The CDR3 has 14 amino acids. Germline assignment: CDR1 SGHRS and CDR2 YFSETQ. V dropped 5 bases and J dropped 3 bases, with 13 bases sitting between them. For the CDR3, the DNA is TGCGCCAGCAGTCCGGACACAGCAACAGATACGCAGTATTTT. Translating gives CASSPDTATDTQYF.

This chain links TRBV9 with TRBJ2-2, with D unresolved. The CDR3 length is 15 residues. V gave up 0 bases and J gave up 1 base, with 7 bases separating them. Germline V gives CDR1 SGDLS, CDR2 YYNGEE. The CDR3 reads CASSVGWWNTGELFF. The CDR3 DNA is TGTGCCAGCAGCGTAGGATGGTGGAACACCGGGGAGCTGTTTTTT.

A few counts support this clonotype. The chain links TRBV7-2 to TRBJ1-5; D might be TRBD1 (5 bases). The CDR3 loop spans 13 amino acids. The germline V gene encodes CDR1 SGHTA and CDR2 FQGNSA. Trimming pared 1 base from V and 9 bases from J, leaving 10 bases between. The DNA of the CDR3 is TGTGCCAGCAGCTTAGGGGGTAGGGGGCCCCAGCATTTT. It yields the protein CASSLGGRGPQHF.

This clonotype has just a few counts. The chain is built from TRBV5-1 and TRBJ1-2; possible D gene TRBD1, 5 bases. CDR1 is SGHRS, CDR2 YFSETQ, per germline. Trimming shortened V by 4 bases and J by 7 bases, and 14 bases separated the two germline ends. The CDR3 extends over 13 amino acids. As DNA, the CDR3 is TGCGCCAGCAGCACGGAGGCCGGGGGTGGCTACACCTTC. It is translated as CASSTEAGGGYTF.

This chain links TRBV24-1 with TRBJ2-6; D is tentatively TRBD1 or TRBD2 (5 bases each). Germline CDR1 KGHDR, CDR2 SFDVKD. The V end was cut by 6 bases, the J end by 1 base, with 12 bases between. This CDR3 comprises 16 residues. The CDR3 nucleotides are TGTGCCACCAGTAAGGGACGGATGTCTGGGGCCAACGTCCTGACTTTC. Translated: CATSKGRMSGANVLTF.

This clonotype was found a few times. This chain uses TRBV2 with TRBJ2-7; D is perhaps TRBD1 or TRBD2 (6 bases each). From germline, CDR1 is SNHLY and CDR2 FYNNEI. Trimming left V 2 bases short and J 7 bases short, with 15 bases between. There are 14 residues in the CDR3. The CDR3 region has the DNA TGTGCCAGCAGTGAAAGGGGGGAAATACATGAGCAGTACTTC. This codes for CASSERGEIHEQYF.

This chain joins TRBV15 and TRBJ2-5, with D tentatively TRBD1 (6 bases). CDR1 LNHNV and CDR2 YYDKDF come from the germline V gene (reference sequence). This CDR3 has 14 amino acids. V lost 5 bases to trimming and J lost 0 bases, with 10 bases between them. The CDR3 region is CATSAWTDQETQYF. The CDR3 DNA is TGTGCCACCAGCGCCTGGACAGACCAAGAGACCCAGTACTTC.

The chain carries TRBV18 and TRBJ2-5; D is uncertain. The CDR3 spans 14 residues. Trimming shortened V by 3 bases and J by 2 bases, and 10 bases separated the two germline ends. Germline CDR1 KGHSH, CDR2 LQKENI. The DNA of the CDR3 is TGTGCCAGCTCACCGAATCGAGGACAAGAGACCCAGTACTTC. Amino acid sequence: CASSPNRGQETQYF.

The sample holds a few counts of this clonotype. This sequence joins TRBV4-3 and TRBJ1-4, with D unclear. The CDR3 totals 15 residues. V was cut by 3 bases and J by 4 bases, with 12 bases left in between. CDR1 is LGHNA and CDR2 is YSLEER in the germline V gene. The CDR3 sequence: CASSQRRQFNEKLFF. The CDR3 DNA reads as TGCGCCAGCAGCCAGAGGCGGCAGTTTAATGAAAAACTGTTTTTT.

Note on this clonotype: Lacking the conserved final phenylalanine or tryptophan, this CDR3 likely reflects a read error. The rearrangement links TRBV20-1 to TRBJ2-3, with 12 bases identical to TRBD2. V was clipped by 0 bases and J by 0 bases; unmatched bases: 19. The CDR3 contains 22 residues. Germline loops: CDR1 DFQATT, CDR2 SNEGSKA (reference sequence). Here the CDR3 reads CSARDGPLLLAGGPISTDTQYL. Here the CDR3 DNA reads TGCAGTGCTAGAGATGGGCCGTTGTTACTAGCGGGAGGCCCTATTAGCACAGATACGCAGTATCTT.

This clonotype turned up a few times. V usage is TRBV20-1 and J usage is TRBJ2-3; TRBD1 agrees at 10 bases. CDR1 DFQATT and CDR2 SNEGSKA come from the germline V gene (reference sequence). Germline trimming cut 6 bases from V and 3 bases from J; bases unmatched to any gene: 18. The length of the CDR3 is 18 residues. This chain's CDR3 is CSAITPTGGGPTTDTQYF. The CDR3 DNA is TGCAGTGCCATTACCCCGACAGGGGGCGGACCTACTACAGATACGCAGTATTTT.

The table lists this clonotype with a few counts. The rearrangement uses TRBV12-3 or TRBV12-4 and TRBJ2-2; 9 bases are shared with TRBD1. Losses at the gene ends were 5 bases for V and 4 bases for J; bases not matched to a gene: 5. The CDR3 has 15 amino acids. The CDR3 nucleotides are TGTGCCAGCAGTCCCCAGGGACAGGGCACCGGGGAGCTGTTTTTT. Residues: CASSPQGQGTGELFF.

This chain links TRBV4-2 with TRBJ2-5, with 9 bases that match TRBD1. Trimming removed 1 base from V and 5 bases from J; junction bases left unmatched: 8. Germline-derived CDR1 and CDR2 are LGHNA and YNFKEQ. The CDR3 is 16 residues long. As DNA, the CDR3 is TGTGCCAGCAGCCAAGGGGGGACAGGGCAGGGCGAGACCCAGTACTTC. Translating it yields CASSQGGTGQGETQYF.

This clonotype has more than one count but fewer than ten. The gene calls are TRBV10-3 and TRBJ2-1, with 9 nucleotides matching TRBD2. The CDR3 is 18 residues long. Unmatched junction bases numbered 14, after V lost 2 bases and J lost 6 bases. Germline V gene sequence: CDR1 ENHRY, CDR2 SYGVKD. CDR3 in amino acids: CAISEKSLLAGRLNEQFF. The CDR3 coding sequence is TGTGCCATCAGTGAGAAGAGTCTGCTAGCGGGGAGACTCAATGAGCAGTTCTTC.

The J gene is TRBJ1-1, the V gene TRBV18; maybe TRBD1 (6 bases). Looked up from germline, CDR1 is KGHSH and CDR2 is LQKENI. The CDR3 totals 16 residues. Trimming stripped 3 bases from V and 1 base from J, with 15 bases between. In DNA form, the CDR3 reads TGTGCCAGCTCACCGTTCGGGGGCGTTAAGAACACTGAAGCTTTCTTT. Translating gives CASSPFGGVKNTEAFF.

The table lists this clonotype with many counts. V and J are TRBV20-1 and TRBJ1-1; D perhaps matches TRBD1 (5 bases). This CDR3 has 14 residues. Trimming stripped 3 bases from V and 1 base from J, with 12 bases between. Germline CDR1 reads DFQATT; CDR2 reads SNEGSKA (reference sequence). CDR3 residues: CSASGTFANTEAFF. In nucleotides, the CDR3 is TGCAGTGCTAGCGGGACGTTTGCGAACACTGAAGCTTTCTTT.

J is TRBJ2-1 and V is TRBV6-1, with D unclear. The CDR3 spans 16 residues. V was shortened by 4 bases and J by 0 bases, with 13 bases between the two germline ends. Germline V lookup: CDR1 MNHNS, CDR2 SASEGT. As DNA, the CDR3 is TGTGCCAGCAGTGTCTGGGGAACCAGCTCCTACAATGAGCAGTTCTTC. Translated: CASSVWGTSSYNEQFF.